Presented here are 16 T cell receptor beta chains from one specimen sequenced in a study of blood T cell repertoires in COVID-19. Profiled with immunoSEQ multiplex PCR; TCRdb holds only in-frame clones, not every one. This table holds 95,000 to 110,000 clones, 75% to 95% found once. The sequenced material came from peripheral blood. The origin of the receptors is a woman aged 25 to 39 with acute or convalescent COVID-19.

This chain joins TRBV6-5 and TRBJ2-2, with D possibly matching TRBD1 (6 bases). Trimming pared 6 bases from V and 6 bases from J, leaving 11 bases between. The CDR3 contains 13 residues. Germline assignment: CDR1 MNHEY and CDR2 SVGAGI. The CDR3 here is CASRRGIPGELFF. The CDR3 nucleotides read TGTGCCAGCAGAAGGGGGATTCCCGGGGAGCTGTTTTTT.

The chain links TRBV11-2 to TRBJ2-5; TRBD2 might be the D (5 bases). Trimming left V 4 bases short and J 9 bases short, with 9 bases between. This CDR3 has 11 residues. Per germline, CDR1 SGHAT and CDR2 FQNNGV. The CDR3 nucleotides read TGTGCCAGCAGCTCCGTGGAGGCCCAGTACTTC. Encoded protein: CASSSVEAQYF.

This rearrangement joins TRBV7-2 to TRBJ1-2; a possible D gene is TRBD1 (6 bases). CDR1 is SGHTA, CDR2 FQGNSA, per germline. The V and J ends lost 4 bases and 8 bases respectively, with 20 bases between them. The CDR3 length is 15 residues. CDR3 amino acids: CASSWGLGPRWGYTF. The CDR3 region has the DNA TGTGCCAGCAGCTGGGGGCTGGGGCCTCGGTGGGGCTACACCTTC.

In nucleotides, the CDR3 is TGTGCCAGCAGCCATGGACAGTTGGGCACTGAAGCTTTCTTT. Protein: CASSHGQLGTEAFF. The chain couples TRBV3-1 (or the pseudogene TRBV3-2) to TRBJ1-1, with a possible D match to TRBD1 (6 bases). This CDR3 is built from 14 residues. Germline loops: CDR1 LGHDT, CDR2 YNNKEL (reference sequence). V was shortened by 3 bases and J by 4 bases, with 12 bases between the two germline ends.

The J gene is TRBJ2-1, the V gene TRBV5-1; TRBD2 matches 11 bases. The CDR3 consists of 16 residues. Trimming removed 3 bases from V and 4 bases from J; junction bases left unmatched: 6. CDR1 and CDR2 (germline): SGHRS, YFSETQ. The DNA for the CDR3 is TGCGCCAGCAGCTGGGGAGCTAGCGGGGGGTACAATGAGCAGTTCTTC. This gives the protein CASSWGASGGYNEQFF.

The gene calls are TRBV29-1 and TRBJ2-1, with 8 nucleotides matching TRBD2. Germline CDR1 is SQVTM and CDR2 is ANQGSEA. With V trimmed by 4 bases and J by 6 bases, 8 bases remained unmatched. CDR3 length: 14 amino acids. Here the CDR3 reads CSVGPGGGGNEQFF. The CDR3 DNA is TGCAGCGTTGGCCCGGGAGGGGGTGGCAATGAGCAGTTCTTC.

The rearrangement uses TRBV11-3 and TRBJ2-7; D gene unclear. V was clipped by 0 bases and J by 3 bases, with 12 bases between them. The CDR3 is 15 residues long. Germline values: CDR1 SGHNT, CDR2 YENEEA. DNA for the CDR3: TGTGCCAGCAGCTTAGATCACCCTCTTAGCTACGAGCAGTACTTC. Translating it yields CASSLDHPLSYEQYF.

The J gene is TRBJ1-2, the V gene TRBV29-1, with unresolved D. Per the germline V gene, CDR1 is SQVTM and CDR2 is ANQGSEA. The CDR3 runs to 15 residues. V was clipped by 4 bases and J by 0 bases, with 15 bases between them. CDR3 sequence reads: CSVASSDYTNYGYTF. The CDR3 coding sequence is TGCAGCGTTGCCTCCTCAGACTATACTAACTATGGCTACACCTTC.

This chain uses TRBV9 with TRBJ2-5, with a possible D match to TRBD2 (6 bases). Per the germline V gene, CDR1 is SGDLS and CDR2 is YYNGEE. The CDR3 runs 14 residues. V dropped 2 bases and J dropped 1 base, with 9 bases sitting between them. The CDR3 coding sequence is TGTGCCAGCAGCGTTGGGACTGTCCAAGAGACCCAGTACTTC. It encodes CASSVGTVQETQYF.

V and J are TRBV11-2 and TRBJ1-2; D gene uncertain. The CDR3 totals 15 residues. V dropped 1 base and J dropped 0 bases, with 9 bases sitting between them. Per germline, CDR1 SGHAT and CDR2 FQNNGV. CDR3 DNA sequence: TGTGCCAGCAGCTTAGTAAATGCAGCTAACTATGGCTACACCTTC. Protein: CASSLVNAANYGYTF. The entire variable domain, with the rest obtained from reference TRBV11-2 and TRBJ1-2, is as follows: EAGVAQSPRYKIIEKRQSVAFWCNPISGHATLYWYQQILGQGPKLLIQFQNNGVVDDSQLPKDRFSAERLKGVDSTLKIQPAKLEDSAVYLCASSLVNAANYGYTFGSGTRLTVV.

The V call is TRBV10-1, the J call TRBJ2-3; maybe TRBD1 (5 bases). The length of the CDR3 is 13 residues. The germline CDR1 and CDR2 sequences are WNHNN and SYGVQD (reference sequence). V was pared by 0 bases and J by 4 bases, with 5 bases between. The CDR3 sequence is CASSESGADTQYF. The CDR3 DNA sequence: TGCGCCAGCAGTGAGTCAGGGGCAGATACGCAGTATTTT.

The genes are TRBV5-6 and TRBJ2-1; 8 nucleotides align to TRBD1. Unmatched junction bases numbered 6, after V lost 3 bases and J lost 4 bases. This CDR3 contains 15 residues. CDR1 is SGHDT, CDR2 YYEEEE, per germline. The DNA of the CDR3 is TGTGCCAGCAGCTCATGGGACAGGCCGTACAATGAGCAGTTCTTC. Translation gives CASSSWDRPYNEQFF.

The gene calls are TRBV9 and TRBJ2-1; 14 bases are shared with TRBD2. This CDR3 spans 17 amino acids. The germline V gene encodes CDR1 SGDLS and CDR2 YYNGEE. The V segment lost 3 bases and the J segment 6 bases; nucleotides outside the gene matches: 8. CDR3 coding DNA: TGTGCCAGCAGCGCTCACTACGGGACTAGCGGGGGCAATGAGCAGTTCTTC. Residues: CASSAHYGTSGGNEQFF. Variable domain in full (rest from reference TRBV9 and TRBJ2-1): DSGVTQTPKHLITATGQRVTLRCSPRSGDLSVYWYQQSLDQGLQFLIQYYNGEERAKGNILERFSAQQFPDLHSELNLSSLELGDSALYFCASSAHYGTSGGNEQFFGPGTRLTVL.

CDR3 residues: CASSQNRELAGPPYSYEQYF. CDR3 DNA sequence: TGTGCCAGCAGCCAAAACAGGGAACTAGCGGGACCCCCATACTCCTACGAGCAGTACTTC. The rearrangement links TRBV3-1 (or the pseudogene TRBV3-2) to TRBJ2-7; 10 nucleotides align to TRBD2. The CDR3 sequence is 20 residues long. Germline assignment: CDR1 LGHDT and CDR2 YNNKEL (reference sequence). J was trimmed by 0 bases and V by 2 bases; bases with no gene match: 16.

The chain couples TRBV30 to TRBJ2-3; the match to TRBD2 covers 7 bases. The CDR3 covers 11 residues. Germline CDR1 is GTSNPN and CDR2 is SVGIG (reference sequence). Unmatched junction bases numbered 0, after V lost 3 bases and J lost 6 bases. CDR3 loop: CAWRGGDTQYF. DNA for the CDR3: TGTGCCTGGAGGGGGGGGGATACGCAGTATTTT.

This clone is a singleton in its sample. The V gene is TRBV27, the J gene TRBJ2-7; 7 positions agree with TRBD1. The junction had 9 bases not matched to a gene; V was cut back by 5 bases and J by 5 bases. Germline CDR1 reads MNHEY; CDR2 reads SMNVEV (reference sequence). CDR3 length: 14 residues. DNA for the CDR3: TGTGCCAGCAGTACAAGACAGGGATCGAACGAGCAGTACTTC. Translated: CASSTRQGSNEQYF.